Listed below are T cell receptor beta chains from one sample, sequenced in a study of T cell changes during pregnancy in multiple sclerosis. Sequencing used immunoSEQ multiplex PCR; TCRdb keeps in-frame clones, though not all of them. Of 90,000 to 95,000 clones listed, roughly 93% are singletons. This material consisted of peripheral blood, taken in the first trimester of pregnancy. These TCRs come from a female donor with multiple sclerosis, enrolled in a pregnancy study. Both conserved end residues are part of each CDR3. A D gene is named only where the DNA matches it firmly. Clone size is given for some rows only: seen once, a few or many times, or a class if the clone is expanded.

D gene,V gene,J gene,clone size,CDR3 DNA,CDR3 protein
-,TRBV7-8,TRBJ1-1,-,TGTGCCAGCAGCCGGGGCACTGAAGCTTTCTTT,CASSRGTEAFF
-,TRBV15,TRBJ1-2,few,TGTGCCACCAGCAGTCCGGGACAAACCTATGGCTACACCTTC,CATSSPGQTYGYTF
TRBD1,TRBV19,TRBJ2-5,-,TGTGCCAGTAGTATCTCGGCCGGGACAGGGGGTGATGAGACCCAGTACTTC,CASSISAGTGGDETQYF
-,TRBV2,TRBJ1-2,once,TGTGCCAGCACCGGCGGACACCGCTTTTACTATGGCTACACCTTC,CASTGGHRFYYGYTF
-,TRBV7-3,TRBJ1-1,-,TGTGCCAGCAGCTTAATTCCACAGGCCACTGGGGAAACTGAAGCTTTCTTT,CASSLIPQATGETEAFF
TRBD2,TRBV6-1,TRBJ2-7,once,TGTGCCAGCACTCGGACTAGCGGGAACTACGAGCAGTACTTC,CASTRTSGNYEQYF
-,TRBV7-7,TRBJ1-1,-,TGTGCTATCCGACACCCGCCATCTAACACTGAAGCTTTCTTT,CAIRHPPSNTEAFF
-,TRBV14,TRBJ1-2,few,TGTGCCAGCAGCCAGGGGGGTCTCTATGGCTACACCTTC,CASSQGGLYGYTF
-,TRBV7-9,TRBJ2-5,-,TGTGCCAGCAGCGCCCAGGGTTCAGAGACCCAGTACTTC,CASSAQGSETQYF
-,TRBV7-7,TRBJ2-2,-,TGTGCTAGCAGCTTAGGAGGGGGTGTGAACACCGGGGAGCTGTTTTTT,CASSLGGGVNTGELFF
-,TRBV5-1,TRBJ2-3,once,TGCGCCAGCAGCTGGCCGGACAGCAACACAGATACGCAGTATTTT,CASSWPDSNTDTQYF
-,TRBV7-2,TRBJ1-3,-,TGTGCCAGCAGCTTGGAGGGCTCCTTCTCTGGAAACACCATATATTTT,CASSLEGSFSGNTIYF
-,TRBV7-9,TRBJ1-1,once,TGTGCCAGCAGCCGGGGGAAAACTGAAGCTTTCTTT,CASSRGKTEAFF
-,TRBV11-3,TRBJ2-3,-,TGTGCCAGCAGCGTCGACTGGACAGATACGCAGTATTTT,CASSVDWTDTQYF
-,TRBV9,TRBJ2-7,-,TGTGCCAGCAGCGTAGACGGGATCTCCTACGAGCAGTACTTC,CASSVDGISYEQYF
-,TRBV10-3,TRBJ1-3,-,TGTGCCATCAGTGACAGGCCCGTCCCGGACTCCATATATTTT,CAISDRPVPDSIYF
-,TRBV19,TRBJ2-7,-,TGTGCCAGTAGTGCGTCAGGGGCCTACGAGCAGTACTTC,CASSASGAYEQYF
TRBD2,TRBV7-8,TRBJ2-1,-,TGTGCCAGCACCTTTGGGGGGCGAACTAGCGGGGGACTCTACAATGAGCAGTTCTTC,CASTFGGRTSGGLYNEQFF
TRBD2,TRBV4-1,TRBJ2-3,-,TGCGCCAGCAGCCAAGCTCCCGGGACTAGCCCCCCAGATACGCAGTATTTT,CASSQAPGTSPPDTQYF
TRBD1,TRBV6-4,TRBJ2-7,-,TGTGCCAGCAGTGAAGACCCCGACAGGGCCTCCTACGAGCAGTACTTC,CASSEDPDRASYEQYF
-,TRBV18,TRBJ2-4,-,TGTGCCAGCTCACCGTCAGGGGTCGTCAAAAACATTCAGTACTTC,CASSPSGVVKNIQYF
-,TRBV5-4,TRBJ2-7,-,TGTGCCAGCAGCTTGGCGGGGTCCGAGCAGTACTTC,CASSLAGSEQYF
TRBD2,TRBV7-9,TRBJ2-3,once,TGTGCCAGCAGCTTAGGGAAGCGGGGGGGCCAAGATACGCAGTATTTT,CASSLGKRGGQDTQYF
-,TRBV27,TRBJ2-2,-,TGTGCCAGCAGCCTAGATTGGAACACCGGGGAGCTGTTTTTT,CASSLDWNTGELFF
-,TRBV13,TRBJ2-1,-,TGTGCCAGCGGGGCCGGCGGTGATGAGCAGTTCTTC,CASGAGGDEQFF
-,TRBV6-7,TRBJ2-2,-,TGTGCCAGCAGTTACCGGGGGTTGCACACCGGGGAGCTGTTTTTT,CASSYRGLHTGELFF
-,TRBV10-1,TRBJ2-5,-,TGCGCCAGCAGTGAGTACCCTCTGATGCCAGGAACCGCGGGAGAGACCCAGTACTTC,CASSEYPLMPGTAGETQYF
-,TRBV14,TRBJ2-7,-,TGTGCCAGCAGCTACGGACGGGAAAACTACGAGCAGTACTTC,CASSYGRENYEQYF
-,TRBV11-2,TRBJ2-1,-,TGTGCCAGCAGCCACTACAATGAGCAGTTCTTC,CASSHYNEQFF
TRBD1,TRBV27,TRBJ2-7,-,TGTGCCAGCAGTTTAGACTCGGGGACAGGCAACTACGAGCAGTACTTC,CASSLDSGTGNYEQYF
TRBD2,TRBV5-4,TRBJ2-3,-,TGTGCCAGCAGCTTAGCGGGGGGGTTTACTAGCACAGATACGCAGTATTTT,CASSLAGGFTSTDTQYF
-,TRBV9,TRBJ2-3,-,TGTGCCAGCAGCGTAGTAACAGACACAGATACGCAGTATTTT,CASSVVTDTDTQYF
-,TRBV13,TRBJ1-2,-,TGTGCCAGCAGCTCGCGGGACGGTGAACCTGGAGGCTACACCTTC,CASSSRDGEPGGYTF
-,TRBV29-1,TRBJ2-2,-,TGCAGCGTTGACGACAGTCCGGGCGCCGGGGAGCTGTTTTTT,CSVDDSPGAGELFF
-,TRBV19,TRBJ2-3,-,TGTGCCAGTAGCCTGGAGGGGAATTCCTTACTTGGGTATACGCAGTATTTT,CASSLEGNSLLGYTQYF
TRBD1,TRBV2,TRBJ1-2,few,TGTGCCAGCAGTGAAGACGGGACAGGGAGCTATGGCTACACCTTC,CASSEDGTGSYGYTF
TRBD2,TRBV6-7,TRBJ2-7,-,TGTGCCAGCGGGACTAGCGGCTACGAGCAGTACTTC,CASGTSGYEQYF
-,TRBV20-1,TRBJ2-7,-,TGCAGTGCTACCCTATCCTACGAGCAGTACTTC,CSATLSYEQYF
TRBD1,TRBV9,TRBJ1-4,-,TGTGCCAGCAGCCCTGGGACAGGGGTGTTTGTTGAAAAACTGTTTTTT,CASSPGTGVFVEKLFF
TRBD2,TRBV9,TRBJ2-1,-,TGTGCCAGCAATATCGCGGGGGGGGCCTACAATGAGCAGTTCTTC,CASNIAGGAYNEQFF
-,TRBV11-1,TRBJ2-7,once,TGTGCCAGCAGCTCTAGTTACGAGCAGTACTTC,CASSSSYEQYF
-,TRBV5-1,TRBJ1-1,-,TGCGCCAGCGGTCGGGGAGGTGAGGACACTGAAGCTTTCTTT,CASGRGGEDTEAFF
TRBD1,TRBV5-1,TRBJ2-7,-,TGCGCCAGCAGCTTGATCGGGACAGGGTATTCCTACGAGCAGTACTTC,CASSLIGTGYSYEQYF
-,TRBV6-1,TRBJ2-7,-,TGTGCCAGCAGTGAAGACAGCACGTACTCCTACGAGCAGTACTTC,CASSEDSTYSYEQYF
-,TRBV5-1,TRBJ2-3,-,TGCGCCAGCAGCTTGGAATTAACTAGACCAGATACGCAGTATTTT,CASSLELTRPDTQYF
-,TRBV2,TRBJ1-1,-,TGTGCCAGCTCCCGGGACAAGAACACTGAAGCTTTCTTT,CASSRDKNTEAFF
-,TRBV14,TRBJ2-2,-,TGTGCCAGCAGCCGTGGGACTCCCGGGGAGCTGTTTTTT,CASSRGTPGELFF
TRBD1,TRBV7-9,TRBJ2-7,-,TGTGCCAGCAGCTCCTCGGGACAGGAACCCTACGAGCAGTACTTC,CASSSSGQEPYEQYF
TRBD1,TRBV5-1,TRBJ1-1,-,TGCGCCAGCAGCTTCCCCGACAGGGGGCTTTCTGAAGCTTTCTTT,CASSFPDRGLSEAFF
TRBD1,TRBV9,TRBJ1-1,many,TGTGCCAGCAGCGCGAGACAGGGGAGCACTGAAGCTTTCTTT,CASSARQGSTEAFF
TRBD1,TRBV11-3,TRBJ2-2,-,TGTGCCAGCAGCTCCTTGGGACAGGTTAACACCGGGGAGCTGTTTTTT,CASSSLGQVNTGELFF
-,TRBV15,TRBJ2-3,-,TGTGCCACCAGCAGAGGGGGGCCGAGCACAGATACGCAGTATTTT,CATSRGGPSTDTQYF
-,TRBV6-4,TRBJ2-5,-,TGTGCCAGCAGTGAACGGGGAGAGGCCGGAGAGACCCAGTACTTC,CASSERGEAGETQYF
-,TRBV10-2,TRBJ2-7,-,TGCGCCAGCAGTGAGACCCCCAACCCCCCTAGAGAGCAGTACTTC,CASSETPNPPREQYF
-,TRBV27,TRBJ1-1,-,TGTGCCAGCAGTCCCTGGGGACGGGAGGCTGAAGCTTTCTTT,CASSPWGREAEAFF
-,TRBV11-2,TRBJ2-3,-,TGTGCCAGCAGCCCACACGATAGCCTGAGCACAGATACGCAGTATTTT,CASSPHDSLSTDTQYF
TRBD1,TRBV5-4,TRBJ2-4,once,TGTGCCAGCAGGGGACAGGGGAGAGCCAAAAACATTCAGTACTTC,CASRGQGRAKNIQYF
TRBD2,TRBV30,TRBJ2-7,-,TGTGCCTGGAGCTCCGGACTAGCGGGGGGGCCCAGCTCCTACGAGCAGTACTTC,CAWSSGLAGGPSSYEQYF
TRBD1,TRBV6-1,TRBJ1-1,-,TGTGCCAGCAACAGGGGTAGGACTGAAGCTTTCTTT,CASNRGRTEAFF
-,TRBV21-1,TRBJ2-5,-,TGTGCCAGCAGCAAGTCTCACGTAAGGAGGGAGACCCAGTACTTC,CASSKSHVRRETQYF